Presented here are 26 T cell receptor beta chains from one specimen sequenced in a study of T cell responses to AZD1222 COVID-19 vaccine. Sequencing was performed with immunoSEQ multiplex PCR; in TCRdb, only in-frame clones are kept and a portion is missing. The repertoire holds about 110,000 clones, with 87% as singletons. This material consisted of peripheral blood, taken on day 0 of AZD1222 vaccination. These receptors were obtained from an adult in good health.

In this sample, this clone turned up once. This chain links TRBV25-1 with TRBJ2-2, with a possible D match to TRBD2 (5 bases). This CDR3 comprises 17 residues. Germline V gene data show CDR1 as MGHDK and CDR2 as SYGVNS. The ends were cut back, 1 base at V and 0 bases at J, with 12 bases in the middle. CDR3 nucleotides: TGTGCCAGCAGTGAATTGGGCCGGGGAGCGAACACCGGGGAGCTGTTTTTT. Protein sequence: CASSELGRGANTGELFF. The full variable domain, completed using reference TRBV25-1 and TRBJ2-2, is EADIYQTPRYLVIGTGKKITLECSQTMGHDKMYWYQQDPGMELHLIHYSYGVNSTEKGDLSSESTVSRIRTEHFPLTLESARPSHTSQYLCASSELGRGANTGELFFGEGSRLTVL.

V gene TRBV7-2 combines with J gene TRBJ1-5; a possible D gene is TRBD1 (6 bases). The CDR3 spans 14 residues. Between the trimmed V and J ends, which lost 4 bases and 7 bases, there was a span of 14 bases. The V gene's germline CDR1 is SGHTA and CDR2 FQGNSA. The CDR3, as DNA: TGTGCCAGCAGCTCCCAACCGGGGGGCCAGCCCCAGCATTTT. This translates into CASSSQPGGQPQHF.

This clone was observed a few times. The CDR3 DNA is TGCAGCGTAGGTCAGGGCGGGACCCAGTACTTC. Its translation: CSVGQGGTQYF. The chain links TRBV29-1 to TRBJ2-5, with TRBD1 as a possible D gene (5 bases). CDR3 length equals 11 residues. Trimming took 6 bases from V and 7 from J, leaving 12 bases between them. From germline, CDR1 is SQVTM and CDR2 ANQGSEA.

The V call is TRBV6-2 or TRBV6-3, the J call TRBJ1-2, with D possibly TRBD1 on 5 matching bases. Trimming took off 1 base at V and 3 bases at J, with 9 bases between the two ends. The CDR3 is made up of 14 amino acids. The germline gives CDR1 MNHEY, CDR2 SVGEGT. The CDR3 is CASSYYQGYYGYTF. In nucleotides, the CDR3 is TGTGCCAGCAGTTACTACCAGGGCTACTATGGCTACACCTTC.

The J gene is TRBJ1-1, the V gene TRBV30; D gene uncertain. Deletions cut 1 base from V and 6 bases from J, with 15 bases between. This CDR3 contains 14 residues. The germline V gene has CDR1 GTSNPN and CDR2 SVGIG (reference sequence). CDR3 region: CAWSADISVPEAFF. The CDR3 DNA follows: TGTGCCTGGAGTGCCGATATATCGGTTCCTGAAGCTTTCTTT.

V and J are TRBV7-2 and TRBJ2-7; the match to TRBD2 covers 7 bases. Unmatched junction bases numbered 10, after V lost 1 base and J lost 1 base. The CDR3 sequence is 17 residues long. Per germline, CDR1 SGHTA and CDR2 FQGNSA. In DNA, the CDR3 is TGTGCCAGCAGCTTAGTAGGCAGCGGGAAGGGGTCCTACGAGCAGTACTTC. Translating it yields CASSLVGSGKGSYEQYF. Combining the CDR3 with reference TRBV7-2 and TRBJ2-7 gives the whole variable domain GAGVSQSPSNKVTEKGKDVELRCDPISGHTALYWYRQSLGQGLEFLIYFQGNSAPDKSGLPSDRFSAERTGGSVSTLTIQRTQQEDSAVYLCASSLVGSGKGSYEQYFGPGTRLTVT.

The J gene is TRBJ2-3, the V gene TRBV5-1; D is unresolved. The CDR3 covers 13 residues. Trimming cost V 0 bases and J 4 bases, with 6 bases left between them. Germline V gene data show CDR1 as SGHRS and CDR2 as YFSETQ. The CDR3 is CASSLDTADTQYF. DNA of the CDR3: TGCGCCAGCAGCTTGGATACAGCAGATACGCAGTATTTT. Variable domain in full (rest from reference TRBV5-1 and TRBJ2-3): KAGVTQTPRYLIKTRGQQVTLSCSPISGHRSVSWYQQTPGQGLQFLFEYFSETQRNKGNFPGRFSGRQFSNSRSEMNVSTLELGDSALYLCASSLDTADTQYFGPGTRLTVL.

The chain combines TRBV19 with TRBJ2-5, with TRBD2 identical over 13 bases. Trimming cost V 4 bases and J 4 bases; bases outside gene matches: 6. Germline CDR1 reads LNHDA; CDR2 reads SQIVND (reference sequence). The CDR3 has 16 residues. Written as DNA, the CDR3 is TGTGCCAGTAGTACACTAGCGGGGGGGCCCCGAGAGACCCAGTACTTC. Amino acids: CASSTLAGGPRETQYF.

The chain recombines TRBV18 with TRBJ1-2, with D tentatively TRBD1 (6 bases). V was pared by 6 bases and J by 4 bases, with 15 bases between. Germline V gene data show CDR1 as KGHSH and CDR2 as LQKENI. CDR3 length: 14 amino acids. CDR3 in amino acids: CASSLRTGSYGYTF. DNA of the CDR3: TGTGCCAGCTCGCTCCGCACAGGGAGCTATGGCTACACCTTC.

The chain couples TRBV7-2 to TRBJ2-7, with 10 nucleotides matching TRBD2. Germline CDR1 and CDR2: SGHTA and FQGNSA. This CDR3 comprises 14 residues. With 5 bases clipped from V and 3 bases from J, the junction kept 4 bases outside the gene matches. The CDR3 is CASSPWTSGYEQYF. Written as DNA, the CDR3 is TGTGCCAGCAGCCCCTGGACTAGCGGCTACGAGCAGTACTTC.

The table lists this clone with a count of one. CDR3 nucleotide sequence: TGTGCCAGCCCGGGGACAGACAGTGAAAAACTGTTTTTT. Translation: CASPGTDSEKLFF. The rearrangement uses TRBV18 and TRBJ1-4, with 7 bases identical to TRBD1. V gave up 8 bases and J gave up 7 bases; unmatched junction bases: 7. Germline V gives CDR1 KGHSH, CDR2 LQKENI. CDR3 length: 13 residues. Combining the CDR3 with reference TRBV18 and TRBJ1-4 gives the whole variable domain NAGVMQNPRHLVRRRGQEARLRCSPMKGHSHVYWYRQLPEEGLKFMVYLQKENIIDESGMPKERFSAEFPKEGPSILRIQQVVRGDSAAYFCASPGTDSEKLFFGSGTQLSVL.

The chain employs TRBV7-7 and TRBJ2-1; D not certain. The CDR3 runs 13 residues. Germline V gives CDR1 SSHAT, CDR2 FNYEAQ (reference sequence). V lost 0 bases to trimming and J lost 8 bases, with 8 bases between them. This CDR3 reads CASSLASGDEQFF. In DNA form, the CDR3 reads TGTGCCAGCAGCTTAGCGTCCGGTGATGAGCAGTTCTTC. The full variable domain, in which reference TRBV7-7 and TRBJ2-1 provide the parts outside the CDR3, is GAGVSQSPRYKVTKRGQDVTLRCDPISSHATLYWYQQALGQGPEFLTYFNYEAQPDKSGLPSDRFSAERPEGSISTLTIQRTEQRDSAMYRCASSLASGDEQFFGPGTRLTVL.

Here the CDR3 reads CASSDLSEGARGTEAFF. CDR3 nucleotide sequence: TGTGCCAGCAGCGACCTCTCTGAGGGGGCTAGGGGCACTGAAGCTTTCTTT. The chain combines TRBV7-9 with TRBJ1-1; TRBD1 matches 7 bases. There are 17 residues in the CDR3. The J segment lost 4 bases and the V segment lost 5 bases, leaving 16 bases of the junction unmatched. Germline-derived CDR1 and CDR2 are SEHNR and FQNEAQ (reference sequence).

This chain links TRBV7-2 with TRBJ2-2; TRBD1 matches at 7 bases. CDR3 length: 16 residues. Trimming took 0 bases from V and 5 from J; bases not matched to a gene: 6. The germline gives CDR1 SGHTA, CDR2 FQGNSA. The chain's CDR3 is CASSLATGHGTGELFF. In DNA form, the CDR3 reads TGTGCCAGCAGCTTAGCGACAGGGCACGGAACCGGGGAGCTGTTTTTT.

V is TRBV19 and J is TRBJ2-7; the match to TRBD1 covers 7 bases. J gave up 3 bases and V 4 bases, and 6 bases lay outside the gene matches. The germline CDR1 and CDR2 sequences are LNHDA and SQIVND (reference sequence). The CDR3 totals 14 residues. The CDR3 coding sequence is TGTGCCAGTAGTACCCGGGACAGTTACTACGAGCAGTACTTC. Protein product: CASSTRDSYYEQYF.

The chain employs TRBV7-3 and TRBJ2-1; TRBD2 matches at 12 bases. This CDR3 has 17 amino acids. Germline CDR1 SGHTA, CDR2 FQGTGA. With V trimmed by 0 bases and J by 2 bases, 2 bases remained unmatched. Written as DNA, the CDR3 is TGTGCCAGCAGCTTAACCCCTAGCGGGGGGGCCTACAATGAGCAGTTCTTC. Its protein product is CASSLTPSGGAYNEQFF.

This sequence joins TRBV5-6 and TRBJ2-3; possibly TRBD2 for D (6 bases). Germline CDR1 reads SGHDT; CDR2 reads YYEEEE. The CDR3 spans 14 residues. V lost 5 bases and J 3 bases, leaving 13 bases between the germline ends. The CDR3 DNA sequence: TGTGCCAGCAGGGCTTTGGGGGGAACAGATACGCAGTATTTT. Protein product: CASRALGGTDTQYF.

V is TRBV10-3 and J is TRBJ1-2; weak D call: TRBD1 (6 bases). Germline CDR1 is ENHRY and CDR2 is SYGVKD. Trimming took off 2 bases at V and 4 bases at J, with 11 bases between the two ends. The CDR3 is 14 amino acids. DNA for the CDR3: TGTGCCATCAGTGAGGATCCAGGGGCCTATGGCTACACCTTC. Protein: CAISEDPGAYGYTF.

The chain carries TRBV7-6 and TRBJ2-1; D unclear. CDR3 length equals 15 residues. Looked up from germline, CDR1 is SGHVS and CDR2 is FNYEAQ. V lost 6 bases, J lost 0 bases, and 12 bases lay in between. CDR3 coding DNA: TGTGCCAGCAGTGGCAAGTCCAGCTCCTACAATGAGCAGTTCTTC. The encoded protein is CASSGKSSSYNEQFF.

This chain connects TRBV6-5 to TRBJ1-1; the D is unclear. CDR1 and CDR2 from the germline V gene are MNHEY and SVGAGI. CDR3 length: 13 residues. The V gene lost 5 bases and the J gene lost 9 bases, with 16 bases spanning the gap. The CDR3 nucleotides read TGTGCCAGCAGTCCAGGATCCAAGGCTCAAGCTTTCTTT. Residues: CASSPGSKAQAFF.

V gene TRBV28 combines with J gene TRBJ1-2, with D perhaps TRBD1 (6 bases). Germline lookup yields CDR1 MDHEN and CDR2 SYDVKM. The CDR3 sequence is 14 residues long. V was pared by 5 bases and J by 7 bases, with 17 bases between. DNA for the CDR3: TGTGCCAGCAGTGCACAGGGTATTTGGGCTGGCTACACCTTC. Translation gives CASSAQGIWAGYTF.

The chain uses TRBV4-1 and TRBJ1-3, with 7 bases aligning to TRBD1. This CDR3 is 15 amino acids long. V shed 4 bases, J shed 0 bases, and the junction held 3 bases outside the gene matches. Germline assignment: CDR1 MGHRA and CDR2 YSYEKL. The CDR3 DNA is TGCGCCAGCAGCCGGGACAGCAGCTCTGGAAACACCATATATTTT. Translating it yields CASSRDSSSGNTIYF.

The chain is built from TRBV29-1 and TRBJ1-1; D gene ambiguous. The CDR3 spans 12 residues. V gave up 8 bases and J gave up 1 base, with 11 bases separating them. CDR1 and CDR2 from the germline V gene are SQVTM and ANQGSEA. The CDR3 DNA sequence: TGCAGCTCACGGACGGCGAACACTGAAGCTTTCTTT. This encodes CSSRTANTEAFF.

The chain employs TRBV30 and TRBJ1-5; no clear D. The germline V gene encodes CDR1 GTSNPN and CDR2 SVGIG (reference sequence). V lost 0 bases and J 7 bases, leaving 10 bases between the germline ends. This CDR3 contains 13 residues. This CDR3 reads CAWSVGGDQPQHF. CDR3 coding DNA: TGTGCCTGGAGTGTAGGAGGTGACCAGCCCCAGCATTTT.

The rearrangement uses TRBV5-1 and TRBJ2-3; 12 bases match TRBD2. The CDR3 has 17 amino acids. From germline, CDR1 is SGHRS and CDR2 YFSETQ. With V trimmed by 0 bases and J by 5 bases, 7 bases remained unmatched. The chain's CDR3 is CASSLGLAGVLLDTQYF. Here the CDR3 DNA reads TGCGCCAGCAGCTTGGGACTAGCGGGAGTATTATTAGATACGCAGTATTTT.

This chain joins TRBV5-1 and TRBJ1-6; the D gene is possibly TRBD1 (6 bases). V shed 4 bases and J shed 8 bases, with 16 bases lying between them. This CDR3 spans 15 amino acids. CDR1 is SGHRS, CDR2 YFSETQ, per germline. CDR3 sequence: CASSAKTGYDSPLHF. The CDR3 region has the DNA TGCGCCAGCAGCGCTAAGACAGGTTATGATTCACCCCTCCACTTT. Filled out from reference TRBV5-1 and TRBJ1-6, the complete variable domain reads KAGVTQTPRYLIKTRGQQVTLSCSPISGHRSVSWYQQTPGQGLQFLFEYFSETQRNKGNFPGRFSGRQFSNSRSEMNVSTLELGDSALYLCASSAKTGYDSPLHFGNGTRLTVT.